These 5 T cell receptor beta chains came from one sample sequenced in a study of blood T cell repertoires in COVID-19. The method was immunoSEQ multiplex PCR; TCRdb's version includes in-frame clones alone and lacks a portion of them. Altogether just under 30,000 clones are present, 85% to 90% being singletons, with the ten largest covering 20% to 25%. Source material: peripheral blood. These TCRs come from a human donor with active COVID-19. The donor label of this sample is uncertain.

The chain is built from TRBV28 and TRBJ2-6; 8 bases are a match to TRBD2. CDR1 and CDR2 (germline): MDHEN, SYDVKM. The CDR3 totals 17 residues. The junction had 11 bases not matched to a gene; V was cut back by 6 bases and J by 4 bases. The CDR3 loop reads CASRGTRGSLGANVLTF. DNA of the CDR3: TGTGCCAGCAGAGGGACTAGGGGATCCCTGGGGGCCAACGTCCTGACTTTC.

This clone showed up just once. The genes are TRBV7-2 and TRBJ2-3; D is undetermined. Trimming shortened V by 1 base and J by 2 bases, and 4 bases separated the two germline ends. CDR1 and CDR2 from the germline V gene are SGHTA and FQGNSA. The CDR3 sequence is 13 residues long. CDR3 in DNA: TGTGCCAGCAGCTTAGTCTCCACAGATACGCAGTATTTT. Its translation is CASSLVSTDTQYF.

The rearrangement uses TRBV5-1 and TRBJ1-6, with D perhaps matching TRBD1 (5 bases). This CDR3 contains 16 residues. CDR1 and CDR2 (germline): SGHRS, YFSETQ. V was pared by 2 bases and J by 9 bases, with 18 bases between. CDR3 nucleotides: TGCGCCAGCAGCTTACGACAGAGCCACTTCTCTTCACCCCTCCACTTT. Its protein is CASSLRQSHFSSPLHF.

V and J are TRBV3-1 (or the pseudogene TRBV3-2) and TRBJ2-2, with 11 bases aligning to TRBD1. Trimming at V came to 0 bases and at J to 8 bases, leaving 5 bases not matched to a gene. In germline, CDR1 is LGHDT, CDR2 YNNKEL (reference sequence). This CDR3 region has 16 residues. CDR3 protein: CASSQDRTGGVGELFF. In DNA, the CDR3 is TGTGCCAGCAGCCAAGACCGGACAGGGGGCGTGGGGGAGCTGTTTTTT.

This chain connects TRBV10-3 to TRBJ1-1, with a weak D call TRBD1 (5 bases). CDR3 size: 13 residues. Germline V gene lookup returns CDR1 ENHRY and CDR2 SYGVKD. The V gene lost 11 bases and the J gene lost 1 base, with 14 bases spanning the gap. The chain's CDR3 is CAHGGNRNTEAFF. The CDR3 nucleotides are TGTGCCCATGGGGGGAACCGGAACACTGAAGCTTTCTTT.